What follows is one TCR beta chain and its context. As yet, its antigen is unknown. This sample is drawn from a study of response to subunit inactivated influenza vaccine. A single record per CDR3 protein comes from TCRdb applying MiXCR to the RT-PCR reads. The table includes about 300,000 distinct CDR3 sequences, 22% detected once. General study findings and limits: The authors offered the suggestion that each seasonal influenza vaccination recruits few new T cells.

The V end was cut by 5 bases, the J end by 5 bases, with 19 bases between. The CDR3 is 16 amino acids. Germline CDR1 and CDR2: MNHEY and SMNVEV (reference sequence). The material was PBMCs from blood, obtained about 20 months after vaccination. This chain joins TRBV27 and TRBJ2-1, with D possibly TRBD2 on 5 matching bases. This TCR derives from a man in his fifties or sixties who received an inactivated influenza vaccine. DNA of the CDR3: TGTGCCAGCAGTCCTTTGTTTGGCGGGCGAGACAATGAGCAGTTCTTC. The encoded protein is CASSPLFGGRDNEQFF.